This TCR beta chain was recorded in a study of T cell changes during pregnancy in multiple sclerosis (dated 2019 in TCRdb). Regarding the research as a whole: The study examined how the T cell repertoire changed over the course of pregnancy in women with multiple sclerosis.

As for this clone: Its antigen remains unidentified. The record has no base qualities; no much larger clone is one base away.

CDR1 SGHAT and CDR2 FQNNGV are derived from the germline V gene. Trimming takes 5 bases from V and 7 bases from J, and the germline ends sit 14 bases apart. The CDR3, from cysteine to phenylalanine, totals 13 residues. Just the 39-base CDR3 DNA is kept, in frame starting at base 1. Receptors were amplified or captured by the immunoSEQ multiplex PCR assay. As stored in TCRdb, this immuneACCESS dataset retains in-frame rearrangements with V and J assigned. A fraction of the clones does not appear; measured against another copy, unresolved V genes explain less than half of the discrepancy, and the remainder lacks a known reason. The sample profile shows about 42,000 clones; approximately 96% of them were found once. 0.75% to 0.9% of the sample is in the top ten clones.

The sample was peripheral blood, taken in the second trimester of pregnancy. The source of this sequence is a female donor with multiple sclerosis, enrolled in a pregnancy study. The chain couples TRBV11-2 to TRBJ1-1, with TRBD1 perhaps the D gene, on 6 matching bases. CDR3 protein: CASSPPWTVEAFF. The DNA is TGTGCCAGCAGCCCCCCGTGGACAGTTGAAGCTTTCTTT.